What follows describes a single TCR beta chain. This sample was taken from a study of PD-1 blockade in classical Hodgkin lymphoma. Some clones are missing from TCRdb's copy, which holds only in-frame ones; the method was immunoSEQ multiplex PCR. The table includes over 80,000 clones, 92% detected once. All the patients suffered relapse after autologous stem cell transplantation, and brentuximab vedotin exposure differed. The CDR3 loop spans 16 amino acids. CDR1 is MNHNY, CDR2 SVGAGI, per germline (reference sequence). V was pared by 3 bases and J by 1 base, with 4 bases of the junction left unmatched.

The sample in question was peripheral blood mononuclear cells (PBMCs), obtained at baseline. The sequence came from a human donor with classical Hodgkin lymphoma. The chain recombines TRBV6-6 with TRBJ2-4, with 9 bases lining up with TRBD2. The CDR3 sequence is CASSYVAGGAKNIQYF. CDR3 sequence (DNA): TGTGCCAGCAGTTATGTCGCGGGAGGGGCCAAAAACATTCAGTACTTC.